The TCR beta chain described here comes from a study of T cells in Graves' hyperthyroidism and ophthalmopathy. General study findings and limits: Ophthalmopathy was predicted by the model a median of roughly 6.6 months ahead of onset.

Amplification of TCR beta CDR3 regions was performed using RNA transcripts as template. HTBI primers drove first-round RT-PCR of the TCR CDR3. One entry per CDR3 protein results from TCRdb running MiXCR on the multiplex PCR reads. This sample carries a few hundred thousand distinct CDR3 sequences, about a fifth of them seen once, and the ten largest clones take roughly 29%. Uncontrolled infection, other autoimmune disease, pregnancy or lactation excluded patients. Diagnostic decisions used clinical symptoms, serum thyroxine and TRAb, thyroid ultrasound and orbital computed tomography. Note on this clonotype: Its target is not known.

The V gene's germline CDR1 is SGHAT and CDR2 FQNNGV. The CDR3 has 15 amino acids. The germline V and J ends were trimmed by 5 bases and 0 bases, with 11 bases remaining between them. The gene calls are TRBV11-2 and TRBJ1-3; D uncertain. Sequenced: blood. The clonotype originates from a man aged 18 to 29 with Graves' hyperthyroidism. The CDR3 bases are TGTGCCAGCAGCCTCACAGCGATCTCTGGAAACACCATATATTTT. Translating it yields CASSLTAISGNTIYF.